The rows below give T cell receptor beta chains drawn from one sample of a study of T cells expressing NK-cell markers. Each CDR3 protein gets one entry in TCRdb, which reprocessed the 5' RACE reads and gives no DNA. The table counts 500,000 to 700,000 distinct CDR3 sequences; approximately 3.6% lies in the top ten. The sequenced sample was blood T cells: a sorted CD56 or NKG2C T cell subset, CD4+ or CD8+ T cells, or bulk PBMC T cells (not recorded which). The receptors shown here come from a young man in good health. Both conserved end residues are part of each CDR3. The order of the fields is V gene, J gene, CDR3 protein.

TRBV10-3	TRBJ2-3	CAISLLAGGLADTQYF
TRBV7-2	TRBJ1-1	CASSFPRSSVATEAFF
TRBV7-9	TRBJ2-1	CASSPPDSDGEQFF
TRBV20-1	TRBJ2-7	CSARPRLAGDEQYF
TRBV5-1	TRBJ1-4	CASSKEGQYEKLFF
TRBV12-3/TRBV12-4	TRBJ1-2	CASNYQGWSGYTF
TRBV5-1	TRBJ1-1	CASSWRKVRDTEAFF
TRBV9	TRBJ2-5	CASSVASSRGHQETQYF
TRBV4-1	TRBJ2-5	CASSQEKGPPETQYF
TRBV19	TRBJ1-5	CASSPGQVRLSNQPQHF
TRBV15	TRBJ1-2	CATSREQGAGYGYTF
TRBV12-3/TRBV12-4	TRBJ1-3	CASSFGAGARNTIYF
TRBV5-1	TRBJ2-1	CASSLPRLAGKQYNEQFF
TRBV6-1	TRBJ2-5	CASSPAGKETQYF
TRBV9	TRBJ2-5	CASSVGLAGVGQETQYF
TRBV12-3/TRBV12-4	TRBJ1-1	CASRTSTGEAFF
TRBV12-3/TRBV12-4	TRBJ2-7	CASSFRGGLQAYEQYF
TRBV5-1	TRBJ2-3	CASSFRGLAADTQYF
TRBV5-1	TRBJ2-2	CASSLLTQGTGELFF
TRBV3-1	TRBJ1-4	CASSTGTGREKLFF
TRBV3-1	TRBJ2-1	CASSQSRVHNEQFF
TRBV27	TRBJ2-7	CASSRGGRDAYEQYF
TRBV7-8	TRBJ2-7	CASSYRFYEQYF
TRBV28	TRBJ1-4	CASKGRPIEKLFF
TRBV24-1	TRBJ2-1	CATEGRVANEQFF
TRBV2	TRBJ2-4	CASRAEAKNIQYF
TRBV5-4	TRBJ2-7	CASSRDRANEQYF
TRBV7-6	TRBJ2-7	CASSLATSGGYEQYF
TRBV14	TRBJ2-2	CASSQPENGELFF
TRBV11-2	TRBJ1-4	CASRPIRGRGDEKLFF
TRBV4-2	TRBJ2-3	CASSQDSLAGNTDTQYF
TRBV6-2/TRBV6-3	TRBJ2-5	CASSYSLAGGGETQYF
TRBV20-1	TRBJ1-5	CSASRDHSNQPQHF
TRBV20-1	TRBJ2-2	CSARGLVKAGELFF
TRBV20-1	TRBJ1-1	CSARVPQKNTEAFF
TRBV5-1	TRBJ2-1	CASSHEVAGHDEQFF
TRBV2	TRBJ2-2	CAWRPNTGELFF
TRBV20-1	TRBJ2-2	CSAIGLQNTGELFF
TRBV3-1	TRBJ2-1	CASSLPGLPPREQFF
TRBV18	TRBJ2-7	CASSLNSPGLAIDF
TRBV20-1	TRBJ2-1	CSQVKQSEQFF
TRBV12-3/TRBV12-4	TRBJ1-5	CASSLTRVGDYQPQHF
TRBV5-1	TRBJ1-4	CASSQADRTNEKLFF
TRBV28	TRBJ2-5	CAGNRGQETQYF
TRBV3-1	TRBJ2-1	CASSLGPAHFYNEQFF